Presented here are 28 T cell receptor beta chains from one specimen sequenced in a study of blood T cell repertoires in COVID-19. Repertoires were generated with immunoSEQ multiplex PCR, while TCRdb's copy carries only in-frame clones and drops some. The data contain 150,000 to 200,000 clones, around 86% of them singletons. The sequencing sample was made of peripheral blood. Receptors originate from a woman aged 25 to 39 with active or convalescent COVID-19.

The chain links TRBV4-1 to TRBJ1-1, with 7 bases matching TRBD1. There are 16 residues in the CDR3. The trim removed 2 bases at V and 0 bases at J, leaving 6 bases unmatched. Germline V CDR1 and CDR2: MGHRA, YSYEKL. DNA for the CDR3: TGCGCCAGCAGCCAAAGGTCGGGACAGATGAACACTGAAGCTTTCTTT. This codes for CASSQRSGQMNTEAFF.

The CDR3 spells CASSPTGEVVGAFF. The CDR3 nucleotides read TGTGCCAGCAGTCCGACAGGGGAAGTAGTAGGAGCTTTCTTT. The gene calls are TRBV6-5 and TRBJ1-1, with TRBD1 identical over 8 bases. CDR3 size: 14 residues. The germline CDR1 and CDR2 sequences are MNHEY and SVGAGI. Losses at the gene ends were 5 bases for V and 10 bases for J; bases not matched to a gene: 12.

The V gene is TRBV7-2, the J gene TRBJ1-4, with D tentatively TRBD1 (6 bases). Germline loops: CDR1 SGHTA, CDR2 FQGNSA. V gave up 1 base and J gave up 4 bases, with 10 bases separating them. This CDR3 is 15 amino acids long. The CDR3 bases are TGTGCCAGCAGCTTAGAACAGGGAATTAATGAAAAACTGTTTTTT. It yields the protein CASSLEQGINEKLFF.

The chain is built from TRBV28 and TRBJ1-2; TRBD1 aligns across 9 bases. The CDR3 is 15 amino acids. The V gene end was trimmed by 5 bases and the J gene end by 8 bases; junction bases not matched to a gene: 12. Germline V gene sequence: CDR1 MDHEN, CDR2 SYDVKM. CDR3 in amino acids: CASSIAGGTGRGYTF. The CDR3 nucleotides are TGTGCCAGCAGTATAGCAGGCGGGACAGGGAGAGGCTACACCTTC.

The rearrangement links TRBV2 to TRBJ2-1; 9 positions agree with TRBD2. Trimming took 8 bases from V and 5 from J; bases not matched to a gene: 13. CDR3 length equals 16 residues. CDR1 and CDR2 from the germline V gene are SNHLY and FYNNEI. The CDR3 spells CASRYISGSIHNEQFF. The CDR3 DNA sequence: TGTGCCAGCCGTTATATTAGCGGGAGTATCCACAATGAGCAGTTCTTC.

The V call is TRBV6-5, the J call TRBJ1-2, with 8 bases identical to TRBD1. Germline trimming cut 6 bases from V and 2 bases from J; bases unmatched to any gene: 2. In germline, CDR1 is MNHEY, CDR2 SVGAGI. The CDR3 length is 13 residues. The CDR3 bases are TGTGCCAGCAGGAGGACAGGGAACTATGGCTACACCTTC. It is translated as CASRRTGNYGYTF.

This chain links TRBV15 with TRBJ2-7; TRBD1 matches 8 bases. This CDR3 has 17 amino acids. The germline V gene encodes CDR1 LNHNV and CDR2 YYDKDF (reference sequence). V gave up 2 bases and J gave up 6 bases; unmatched junction bases: 15. This CDR3 reads CATSRPFTGGATGEQYF. CDR3 DNA: TGTGCCACCAGCAGACCCTTTACAGGGGGAGCGACAGGCGAGCAGTACTTC. Full variable domain (rest looked up from reference TRBV15 and TRBJ2-7): DAMVIQNPRYQVTQFGKPVTLSCSQTLNHNVMYWYQQKSSQAPKLLFHYYDKDFNNEADTPDNFQSRRPNTSFCFLDIRSPGLGDTAMYLCATSRPFTGGATGEQYFGPGTRLTVT.

V is TRBV4-1 and J is TRBJ2-5; 11 bases are shared with TRBD2. The CDR3 spans 14 residues. Germline values: CDR1 MGHRA, CDR2 YSYEKL. V trimming: 4 bases; J trimming: 7 bases; junction bases outside the gene matches: 5. CDR3 sequence: CASSLLSGGGTQYF. CDR3 sequence (DNA): TGCGCCAGCAGCCTACTTAGCGGGGGGGGGACCCAGTACTTC.

The chain has TRBV11-3 and TRBJ1-2, with unresolved D. The CDR3 extends over 14 amino acids. Germline V CDR1 and CDR2: SGHNT, YENEEA. V was shortened by 4 bases and J by 2 bases, with 11 bases between the two germline ends. CDR3 DNA sequence: TGTGCCAGCAGCTCCCAGGCGGGAAACTATGGCTACACCTTC. This encodes CASSSQAGNYGYTF.

V gene TRBV14 combines with J gene TRBJ2-1; maybe TRBD2 (5 bases). Deletions cut 0 bases from V and 4 bases from J, with 16 bases between. Per the germline V gene, CDR1 is SGHDN and CDR2 is FVKESK. The CDR3 is made up of 17 amino acids. Written as DNA, the CDR3 is TGTGCCAGCAGCCAAGATTTGGACTTTTACGGTTACAATGAGCAGTTCTTC. It specifies CASSQDLDFYGYNEQFF.

The chain carries TRBV4-1 and TRBJ2-7; tentative D call: TRBD1 (6 bases). The V and J ends lost 0 bases and 4 bases respectively, with 13 bases between them. Germline loops: CDR1 MGHRA, CDR2 YSYEKL. CDR3 length equals 15 residues. The CDR3 region is CASSQDGTTIYEQYF. The CDR3 bases are TGCGCCAGCAGCCAAGATGGGACAACGATTTACGAGCAGTACTTC.

The chain uses TRBV21-1 and TRBJ2-1; the table gives TRBD2 as D, unverified against the DNA. TRBV21-1 is recorded as a pseudogene. CDR3 length: 14 amino acids. CDR3 in DNA: TGTGCCAGCAGCTACGGCCCTAGCGCGGATGAGCAGTTCTTC. Amino acids: CASSYGPSADEQFF.

The gene calls are TRBV10-3 and TRBJ1-2, with 7 bases lining up with TRBD1. After removal of 8 bases from V and 4 bases from J, the junction contained 10 bases not matched to a gene. The CDR3 runs to 14 residues. Germline CDR1 and CDR2: ENHRY and SYGVKD. The CDR3 DNA reads TGTGCCATCCGGGCTCAAGCAGGGGGCTATGGCTACACCTTC. Encoded protein: CAIRAQAGGYGYTF.

As for this clone: The same CDR3 is also encoded by other DNA sequences in this sample. The rearrangement links TRBV18 to TRBJ2-5; 15 nucleotides agree with TRBD2. CDR1 is KGHSH, CDR2 LQKENI, per germline. The CDR3 has 16 amino acids. V trimming: 3 bases; J trimming: 1 base; junction bases outside the gene matches: 0. CDR3 sequence: CASSPGLAGGQETQYF. Here the CDR3 DNA reads TGTGCCAGCTCACCGGGACTAGCGGGGGGCCAAGAGACCCAGTACTTC. Looking up the rest from reference TRBV18 and TRBJ2-5 gives the full variable domain: NAGVMQNPRHLVRRRGQEARLRCSPMKGHSHVYWYRQLPEEGLKFMVYLQKENIIDESGMPKERFSAEFPKEGPSILRIQQVVRGDSAAYFCASSPGLAGGQETQYFGPGTRLLVL.

Remarks on this clone: Other DNA variants within this sample encode the same CDR3. V gene TRBV5-1 combines with J gene TRBJ2-5; TRBD2 matches at 9 bases. CDR1 and CDR2 (germline): SGHRS, YFSETQ. Germline trimming cut 4 bases from V and 5 bases from J; bases unmatched to any gene: 12. The CDR3 spans 16 residues. Written as DNA, the CDR3 is TGCGCCAGCAGCCCCACGAGCGGGGGGCTTCCGGAGACCCAGTACTTC. Protein sequence: CASSPTSGGLPETQYF.

DNA of the CDR3: TGCGCCAGCAGGCGGGAGGATAGCTACAATGAGCAGTTCTTC. This encodes CASRREDSYNEQFF. The chain couples TRBV10-2 to TRBJ2-1; 8 nucleotides match TRBD2. Germline loops: CDR1 WSHSY, CDR2 SAAADI. This CDR3 has 14 amino acids. V was clipped by 6 bases and J by 3 bases; unmatched bases: 4.

The rearrangement links TRBV4-1 to TRBJ2-1, with TRBD2 identical over 9 bases. The germline CDR1 and CDR2 sequences are MGHRA and YSYEKL. The CDR3 sequence is 16 residues long. Germline trimming cut 4 bases from V and 4 bases from J; bases unmatched to any gene: 8. This chain's CDR3 is CASSPTSSGAYNEQFF. The CDR3 nucleotides are TGCGCCAGCAGCCCTACCTCTAGCGGGGCATACAATGAGCAGTTCTTC.

The CDR3 sequence: CASSFGTADAYNEQFF. The CDR3 nucleotides are TGTGCCAGCAGCTTCGGGACAGCTGATGCCTACAATGAGCAGTTCTTC. The chain is built from TRBV13 and TRBJ2-1; TRBD1 aligns across 7 bases. CDR1 and CDR2 from the germline V gene are PRHDT and FYEKMQ (reference sequence). J gave up 2 bases and V 3 bases, and 7 bases lay outside the gene matches. The CDR3 loop spans 16 amino acids.

This clone appeared a single time. V gene TRBV3-1 (or the pseudogene TRBV3-2) combines with J gene TRBJ1-3; no clear D gene. In germline, CDR1 is LGHDT, CDR2 YNNKEL (reference sequence). V shed 3 bases and J shed 1 base, with 13 bases lying between them. The CDR3 spans 16 residues. CDR3 region: CASSHRSEGSGNTIYF. The DNA of the CDR3 is TGTGCCAGCAGCCACAGGTCTGAGGGATCTGGAAACACCATATATTTT.

This chain uses TRBV7-9 with TRBJ2-7, with 7 bases fitting TRBD1. V was pared by 1 base and J by 6 bases, with 9 bases of the junction left unmatched. Germline V gene data show CDR1 as SEHNR and CDR2 as FQNEAQ (reference sequence). The CDR3 contains 15 residues. The CDR3: CASSLGYGQEVEQYF. CDR3 in DNA: TGTGCCAGCAGCTTAGGGTACGGACAGGAGGTCGAGCAGTACTTC.

The V and J genes are TRBV6-2 or TRBV6-3 and TRBJ2-1; D unresolved. There are 13 residues in the CDR3. Trimming took 1 base from V and 12 from J, leaving 13 bases between them. Germline V CDR1 and CDR2: MNHEY, SVGEGT. The CDR3 loop reads CASSYWSDKGQFF. The CDR3 DNA is TGTGCCAGCAGTTACTGGAGCGATAAAGGGCAGTTCTTC.

The rearrangement uses TRBV30 and TRBJ2-7; 7 bases map to TRBD1. The CDR3 has 14 residues. The J segment lost 6 bases and the V segment lost 0 bases, leaving 8 bases of the junction unmatched. Germline-derived CDR1 and CDR2 are GTSNPN and SVGIG (reference sequence). The CDR3 loop reads CAWSVRVTGVEQYF. The CDR3 DNA follows: TGTGCCTGGAGTGTACGGGTTACAGGGGTCGAGCAGTACTTC.

The V call is TRBV2, the J call TRBJ2-4, with D unclear. CDR1 is SNHLY, CDR2 FYNNEI, per germline. Trimming took off 5 bases at V and 5 bases at J, with 16 bases between the two ends. The CDR3 loop spans 15 amino acids. CDR3 bases: TGTGCCAGCAGTCTTACAGTGACCCCAGAAAACATTCAGTACTTC. Protein: CASSLTVTPENIQYF.

This clone was seen a few times. V and J are TRBV12-3 or TRBV12-4 and TRBJ2-1; TRBD2 might be the D (6 bases). V lost 11 bases and J lost 9, with 14 bases in between. The CDR3 is made up of 11 amino acids. The CDR3 region is CAGSFGGEQFF. In nucleotides, the CDR3 is TGTGCCGGTTCGTTCGGGGGTGAGCAGTTCTTC.

This clone has a single count. The chain uses TRBV18 and TRBJ2-3; TRBD1 aligns across 8 bases. Trimming cost V 6 bases and J 4 bases; bases outside gene matches: 3. The CDR3 spans 13 residues. Germline values: CDR1 KGHSH, CDR2 LQKENI. The CDR3 DNA sequence: TGTGCCAGCTCGCTACAGGGGGCAGATACGCAGTATTTT. This gives the protein CASSLQGADTQYF.

The chain combines TRBV28 with TRBJ1-5; unclear D gene. The V end was cut by 6 bases, the J end by 4 bases, with 16 bases between. The CDR3 extends over 15 amino acids. The germline gives CDR1 MDHEN, CDR2 SYDVKM. The CDR3 loop reads CASSPAPHINQPQHF. The DNA of the CDR3 is TGTGCCAGCAGCCCCGCACCACATATAAATCAGCCCCAGCATTTT.

The gene calls are TRBV30 and TRBJ1-1, with D perhaps TRBD1 (6 bases). Trimming left V 6 bases short and J 5 bases short, with 19 bases between. The germline gives CDR1 GTSNPN, CDR2 SVGIG (reference sequence). The CDR3 extends over 14 amino acids. The CDR3 nucleotides read TGTGCCTGCCAAAACGGGGGGGCGAGGACTGAAGCTTTCTTT. Protein: CACQNGGARTEAFF.

The chain couples TRBV16 to TRBJ1-2, with 7 bases aligning to TRBD1. The CDR3 runs 13 residues. Germline assignment: CDR1 KGHSY and CDR2 FQNENV. V gave up 4 bases and J gave up 3 bases; unmatched junction bases: 2. The CDR3, as DNA: TGTGCCAGCAGCCGACAGGGTGACTATGGCTACACCTTC. It encodes CASSRQGDYGYTF.